The subject of this entry is one T cell receptor (beta chain). The target antigen is unknown. This specimen comes from a study of T cell repertoires in cytomegalovirus infection. The overall study: HLA-C-restricted CMV epitopes, recently identified, and well-studied HLA-B-restricted ones were used by the study. It was the public TCR beta signatures that indicated both CMV infection and matching HLA type. Notes on the study in general: Summed frequency of shared TCR beta families picked out CMV carriers who also had the relevant HLA. Dominating the ex vivo response were TCR beta clonotypes that were CMV-specific and HLA-C-restricted.

TCRdb ran MiXCR on the reads and lists one entry per CDR3 protein. The sample includes about 700,000 distinct CDR3 sequences, 30% to 40% seen only once; the top ten take 15% to 20%. Sequenced material: cultured PBMCs, taken from culture after CMV antigen stimulation. The sequence was obtained from a human donor in good health (CMV status not recorded). Some clones in this sample may be carry-over from other donors' samples.

CDR3 nucleotides: TGTGCCAGCAGTGAACGGCAGGGGGCTAGTCAGCCCCAGCATTTT. Amino acids: CASSERQGASQPQHF. This rearrangement joins TRBV6-1 to TRBJ1-5; 8 bases fit TRBD1. Germline CDR1 reads MNHNS; CDR2 reads SASEGT. V dropped 2 bases and J dropped 6; count of bases not matched to a gene: 6. The CDR3 has 15 residues.